Only a few counts were recorded for the clone carrying this TCR beta chain. Its antigen is still unknown. The sample comes from a study of T cells in Graves' hyperthyroidism and ophthalmopathy. Study-level results: Ophthalmopathy onset followed model prediction by a median about 6.9 months. A model of 13 V-J features distinguished ophthalmopathy from stable hyperthyroidism.

Across 18 months, stable Graves' hyperthyroidism was marked by no progression to ophthalmopathy. The CDR3 is 14 residues long. The ends were cut back, 0 bases at V and 6 bases at J, with 10 bases in the middle. Per germline, CDR1 LGHNA and CDR2 YSLEER. TCR beta CDR3 regions were amplified from RNA. The primer set for the first-round RT-PCR of the TCR CDR3 was HTBI. In TCRdb, the multiplex PCR reads were re-called with MiXCR into one record per CDR3 protein. The sample carries some 760,000 distinct CDR3 sequences, around 15% recorded once. This TCR came from a woman younger than 30 with Graves' hyperthyroidism. The sample comprised blood. V is TRBV4-3 and J is TRBJ2-3, with D perhaps TRBD2 (6 bases). CDR3 residues: CASSQDREWDTQYF. CDR3 in DNA: TGCGCCAGCAGCCAAGATCGGGAGTGGGATACGCAGTATTTT.